The rows below give T cell receptor beta chains drawn from one sample of a study of T-cell reconstitution after alpha-beta-depleted transplantation in children. A single record per CDR3 protein comes from TCRdb applying MiXCR to the PCR reads. The repertoire includes about 340,000 distinct CDR3 sequences, 15% to 20% of them detected once, and around 43% sits in the top ten. The starting material was PBMCs, mostly from graft donor cells, obtained 360 days after TCRalphabeta/CD19-depleted stem cell transplant. All receptors come from a male patient aged 2-15 years who had a stem cell transplant for acute lymphoblastic leukemia, so the T cells may come from the graft donor. The CDR3 runs from the conserved cysteine through the conserved F or W. The D gene is left open where the match is weak. Some rows mark clone size as missing; the rest say once, few, many or name a class of expanded clone.

V gene,J gene,D gene,clone size,CDR3 DNA,CDR3 protein
TRBV20-1,TRBJ2-5,TRBD2,few,TGCAGTGCTACCCCCTGGACTAGCGGGATGGGGAGGGCCCAGTACTTC,CSATPWTSGMGRAQYF
TRBV4-1,TRBJ2-5,TRBD1,many,TGCGCCAGCAGCCAAGGAGGGACAGTACAAGAGACCCAGTACTTC,CASSQGGTVQETQYF
TRBV28,TRBJ1-1,-,-,TGTGCCAGCAGTCTCCCCTTTCCTCAGGGTCCCCATGAAGCTTTCTTT,CASSLPFPQGPHEAFF
TRBV6-5,TRBJ2-1,-,many,TGTGCCAGCAGTTGGTACCAGGGGAGCTCCTACAATGAGCAGTTCTTC,CASSWYQGSSYNEQFF
TRBV5-5,TRBJ1-2,-,-,TGTGCCAGCAGCCCCCTGGGGGGGGGCGGAACTAACTATGGCTACACCTTC,CASSPLGGGGTNYGYTF
TRBV11-2,TRBJ2-3,TRBD1,-,TGTGCCAGCAGCGTGGGGACAGCAGATACGCAGTATTTT,CASSVGTADTQYF
TRBV6-5,TRBJ2-2,TRBD2,many,TGTGCCAGCAGTTACTTCCTAGCGGGGCCGAACACCGGGGAGCTGTTTTTT,CASSYFLAGPNTGELFF
TRBV29-1,TRBJ2-5,TRBD2,-,TGCAGCGCCGACGGAGCGGGGCTGATAGAGACCCAGTACTTC,CSADGAGLIETQYF
TRBV3-1,TRBJ1-6,-,-,TGTGCCAGCAGCCAAAGTGGGCCACCCCTCCACTTT,CASSQSGPPLHF
TRBV9,TRBJ2-7,-,-,TGTGCCAGCAGCGTAGCGGGGCACTCCTACGAGCAGTACTTC,CASSVAGHSYEQYF
TRBV18,TRBJ2-3,-,many,TGTGCCAGCTCAGGAGGGCTCATCACAGATACGCAGTATTTT,CASSGGLITDTQYF
TRBV12-3/TRBV12-4,TRBJ1-1,-,-,TGTGCCAGCAGTTATTCGTTGCGGCTGAACACTGAAGCTTTCTTT,CASSYSLRLNTEAFF
TRBV30,TRBJ2-2,-,-,TGTGCCTGGAGTCTCCTGCAAGATACCGGGGAGCTGTTTTTT,CAWSLLQDTGELFF
TRBV20-1,TRBJ2-1,-,few,TGCAGTGCCATGCTGAGACCCTATGAGGCATTGCCCTACAATGAGCAGTTCTTC,CSAMLRPYEALPYNEQFF
TRBV7-2,TRBJ2-1,TRBD1,-,TGTGCCAGCAGCTTAGGTCAGGGGGCAGGTGGCAATGAGCAGTTCTTC,CASSLGQGAGGNEQFF
TRBV19,TRBJ2-2,-,few,TGTGCCAGTAGTATAGTTGGCAGCACCGGGGAGCTGTTTTTT,CASSIVGSTGELFF
TRBV12-3/TRBV12-4,TRBJ1-1,-,many,TGTGCCAGCAGTCCCCAGGGGAGCACTGAAGCTTTCTTT,CASSPQGSTEAFF
TRBV5-1,TRBJ2-3,-,many,TGCGCCAGCAGCTTGGAGGGGGTCACAGATACGCAGTATTTT,CASSLEGVTDTQYF
TRBV3-1,TRBJ2-3,TRBD2,-,TGTGCCAGCAGCCAGGGGGGGGCAGATACGCAGTATTTT,CASSQGGADTQYF
TRBV7-9,TRBJ1-6,TRBD1,many,TGTGCCAGCAGCTCTAACAGGGGTCAATCACCCCTCCACTTT,CASSSNRGQSPLHF
TRBV4-1,TRBJ2-7,-,-,TGCGCCAGCAGCCAAGATAACAGGGTGGACGAGCAGTACTTC,CASSQDNRVDEQYF
TRBV20-1,TRBJ2-7,TRBD2,few,TGCAGTGCTAGGACCGAGGCTAGCGGAGTAAGCTACGAGCAGTACTTC,CSARTEASGVSYEQYF
TRBV3-1,TRBJ2-1,-,many,TGTGCCAGCAGCCAAGGGCACGGTTCCTACAATGAGCAGTTCTTC,CASSQGHGSYNEQFF
TRBV7-2,TRBJ2-7,TRBD2,many,TGTGCCAGCAGCTTAGAAGGACTAGCGGGAGGGCGCGAGCAGTACTTC,CASSLEGLAGGREQYF